These 7 T cell receptor beta chains were sequenced from one sample in a study of shared clonotypes between healthy human individuals. The repertoire was sequenced with immunoSEQ multiplex PCR; TCRdb's copy has only in-frame clones and lacks some. Here the sample spans roughly 2,300,000 clones, less than 95% being singletons. The sample comprised naive CD4+ T cells from PBMCs. Subset specified: CD45RA+ positively selected. These receptors were taken from a man between 18 and 35 years old in good health. Some clones in this sample may be carry-over from other donors' samples.

The chain employs TRBV28 and TRBJ1-2; maybe TRBD1 (6 bases). Germline V gene data show CDR1 as MDHEN and CDR2 as SYDVKM. Trimming took off 5 bases at V and 5 bases at J, with 18 bases between the two ends. This CDR3 contains 15 residues. The CDR3 region is CASSETGRSRYGYTF. The CDR3 DNA sequence: TGTGCCAGCAGTGAAACAGGGAGGAGTAGGTATGGCTACACCTTC.

The rearrangement uses TRBV5-1 and TRBJ2-7, with 9 positions matching TRBD2. V lost 5 bases and J lost 6; bases outside the gene matches: 9. This CDR3 has 14 residues. Germline V CDR1 and CDR2: SGHRS, YFSETQ. CDR3 sequence (DNA): TGCGCCAGCAGATTACTAGCGGGTGCGAGCGAGCAGTACTTC. This gives the protein CASRLLAGASEQYF.

The V call is TRBV18, the J call TRBJ1-1, with 7 positions matching TRBD1. CDR1 is KGHSH, CDR2 LQKENI, per germline. J lost 1 base, V lost 3 bases, and 5 bases had no gene match. This CDR3 region has 15 residues. This CDR3 is CASSPDRVPNTEAFF. In DNA form, the CDR3 reads TGTGCCAGCTCACCTGACAGGGTCCCGAACACTGAAGCTTTCTTT.

This chain connects TRBV6-6 to TRBJ2-2; no definite D call. Trimming left V 1 base short and J 4 bases short, with 10 bases between. CDR3 length equals 15 residues. Germline loops: CDR1 MNHNY, CDR2 SVGAGI (reference sequence). The CDR3, as DNA: TGTGCCAGCAGTTACTTAACAGTAACCACCGGGGAGCTGTTTTTT. This gives the protein CASSYLTVTTGELFF.

This clone was observed a single time. V and J are TRBV6-1 and TRBJ1-5, with TRBD1 matching 7 bases. Trimming removed 3 bases from V and 3 bases from J; junction bases left unmatched: 8. CDR1 MNHNS and CDR2 SASEGT come from the germline V gene. CDR3 length equals 16 residues. CDR3 in amino acids: CASSENWTGTNQPQHF. CDR3 sequence (DNA): TGTGCCAGCAGTGAGAATTGGACAGGAACCAATCAGCCCCAGCATTTT.

V gene TRBV6-1 combines with J gene TRBJ1-4; possibly TRBD1 for D (6 bases). The germline V gene encodes CDR1 MNHNS and CDR2 SASEGT. Trimming pared 6 bases from V and 8 bases from J, leaving 10 bases between. The CDR3 spans 12 residues. The CDR3 sequence is CASRGADEKLFF. CDR3 sequence (DNA): TGTGCCAGCAGGGGGGCTGACGAAAAACTGTTTTTT.

This clone has just one count. The chain has TRBV6-1 and TRBJ2-7, with 8 bases fitting TRBD1. This CDR3 region has 15 residues. Germline V gene lookup returns CDR1 MNHNS and CDR2 SASEGT. Unmatched junction bases numbered 11, after V lost 7 bases and J lost 3 bases. CDR3 protein: CASTLGPGGFYEQYF. CDR3 bases: TGTGCCAGCACCCTTGGCCCAGGGGGCTTCTACGAGCAGTACTTC.